These 8 T cell receptor beta chains came from one sample sequenced in a study of CXCR3-negative and CXCR3-positive naive CD8 T cells (dated by TCRdb to the late 2010s). General conclusions and limits of the study: Compared with CXCR3-negative naive cells, CXCR3-positive naive cells had TRB CDR3s with higher hydrophobicity (lower Kidera factor 4), lower energy, and higher strength and volume indices.

Their specific antigens are unknown. Sequencing took place on a NextSeq 550. The Human TCR Profiling Kit (MiLaboratory) was used to make UMI-labeled 5' RACE TRB cDNA libraries. TCRdb reprocessed the reads into one record per CDR3 protein sequence, lacking DNA. This specimen's table enumerates around 60,000 distinct CDR3 sequences. Roughly 0.75% of the sample is taken by the ten largest. Input material: naive CXCR3+ CD8+ T cells from blood. This specimen's cell subset or site label, interpreted: CD45RO-CCR7+CD27+CD95- naive CD8+ T cells expressing CXCR3 (TNR3+). Every receptor here comes from a human donor in good health. Some clones in this sample may be carry-over from other donors' samples.

The chain employs TRBV29-1 and TRBJ1-1; with no DNA, the TCRdb D assignment of TRBD1 cannot be verified. The CDR3 loop spans 16 amino acids. Germline-derived CDR1 and CDR2 are SQVTM and ANQGSEA. Here the CDR3 reads CSVASRKDRAHTEAFF.

The chain couples TRBV29-1 to TRBJ1-3; TCRdb reports TRBD1, a call that lacks DNA to check it against. The CDR3 runs to 14 residues. Germline values: CDR1 SQVTM, CDR2 ANQGSEA. The CDR3 loop reads CSVGRTGVINTIYF.

The chain employs TRBV4-2 and TRBJ2-1; TCRdb's D call, TRBD1, is unchecked because there is no DNA. The CDR3 is made up of 15 amino acids. The germline V gene has CDR1 LGHNA and CDR2 YNFKEQ. CDR3 protein: CASSLPPGGDNEQFF.

This rearrangement joins TRBV7-3 to TRBJ2-7; TCRdb's D gene call, TRBD2, goes unchecked for lack of DNA. The CDR3 covers 12 residues. The germline gives CDR1 SGHTA, CDR2 FQGTGA. The CDR3 protein is CASSAGGYEQYF.

The rearrangement joins TRBV25-1 to TRBJ2-3; TCRdb's D call, TRBD1, is unchecked because there is no DNA. Germline assignment: CDR1 MGHDK and CDR2 SYGVNS. This CDR3 contains 17 residues. CDR3 sequence reads: CASSETFAGPHTDTQYF.

The chain employs TRBV10-1 and TRBJ1-1; TCRdb's assignment of TRBD1 cannot be checked, as there is no DNA. This CDR3 spans 12 amino acids. Germline values: CDR1 WNHNN, CDR2 SYGVQD (reference sequence). The CDR3 sequence: CASSPGETEAFF.

The genes are TRBV10-1 and TRBJ2-3. The V gene's germline CDR1 is WNHNN and CDR2 SYGVQD (reference sequence). There are 12 residues in the CDR3. CDR3 sequence: CASSESPDTQYF.

This chain connects TRBV5-1 to TRBJ2-3; lacking DNA, the TRBD1 call made by TCRdb goes unchecked. CDR1 is SGHRS and CDR2 is YFSETQ in the germline V gene. The CDR3 has 13 residues. The CDR3 protein is CATRTGDIDTQYF.